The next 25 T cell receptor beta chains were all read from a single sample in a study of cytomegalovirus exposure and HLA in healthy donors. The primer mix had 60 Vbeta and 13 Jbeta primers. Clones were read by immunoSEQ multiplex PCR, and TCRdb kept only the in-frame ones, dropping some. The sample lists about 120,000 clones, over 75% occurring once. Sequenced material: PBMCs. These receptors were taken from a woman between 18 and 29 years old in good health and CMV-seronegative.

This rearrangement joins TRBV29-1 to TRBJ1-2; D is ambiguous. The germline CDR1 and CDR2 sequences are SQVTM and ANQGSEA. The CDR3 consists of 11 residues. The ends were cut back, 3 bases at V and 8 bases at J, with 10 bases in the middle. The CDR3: CSVEAGEGYTF. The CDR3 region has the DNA TGCAGCGTTGAGGCGGGAGAGGGCTACACCTTC.

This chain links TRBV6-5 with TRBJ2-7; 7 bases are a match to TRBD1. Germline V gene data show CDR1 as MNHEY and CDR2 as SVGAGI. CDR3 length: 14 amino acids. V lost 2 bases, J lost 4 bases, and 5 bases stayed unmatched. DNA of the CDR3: TGTGCCAGCAGTTACGTGGGGACAGTATACGAGCAGTACTTC. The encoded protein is CASSYVGTVYEQYF.

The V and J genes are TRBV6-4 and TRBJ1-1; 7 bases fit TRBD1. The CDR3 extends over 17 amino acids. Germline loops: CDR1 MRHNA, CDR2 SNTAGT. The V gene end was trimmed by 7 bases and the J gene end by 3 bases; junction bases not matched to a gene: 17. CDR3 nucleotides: TGTGCCAGCAAAAGGGAAGCGGACAGGATGGTGGACACTGAAGCTTTCTTT. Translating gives CASKREADRMVDTEAFF.

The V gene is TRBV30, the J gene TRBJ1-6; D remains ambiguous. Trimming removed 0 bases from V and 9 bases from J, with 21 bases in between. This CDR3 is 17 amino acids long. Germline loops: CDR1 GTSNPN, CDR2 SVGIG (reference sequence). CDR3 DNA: TGTGCCTGGAGTGTAGCGTCAGAGGCACTTGATTCTTCACCCCTCCACTTT. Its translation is CAWSVASEALDSSPLHF.

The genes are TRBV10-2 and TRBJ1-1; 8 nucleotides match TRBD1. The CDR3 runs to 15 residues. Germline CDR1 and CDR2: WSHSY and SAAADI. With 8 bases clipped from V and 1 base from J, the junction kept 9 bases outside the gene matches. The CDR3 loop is CASVQIGTGNTEAFF. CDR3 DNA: TGCGCCAGCGTACAGATAGGGACAGGGAACACTGAAGCTTTCTTT.

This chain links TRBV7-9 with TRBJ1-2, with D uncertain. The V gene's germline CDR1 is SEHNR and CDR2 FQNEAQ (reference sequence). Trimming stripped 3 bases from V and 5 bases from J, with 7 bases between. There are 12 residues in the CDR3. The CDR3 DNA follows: TGTGCCAGCAGCTTGGGAGAGTATGGCTACACCTTC. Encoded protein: CASSLGEYGYTF.

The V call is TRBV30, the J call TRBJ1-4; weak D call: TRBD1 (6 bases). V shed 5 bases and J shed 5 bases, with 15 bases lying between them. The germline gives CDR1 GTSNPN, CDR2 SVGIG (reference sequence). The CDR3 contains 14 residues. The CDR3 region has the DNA TGTGCCTGGGCCACAGGGAAGCTGAATGAAAAACTGTTTTTT. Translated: CAWATGKLNEKLFF.

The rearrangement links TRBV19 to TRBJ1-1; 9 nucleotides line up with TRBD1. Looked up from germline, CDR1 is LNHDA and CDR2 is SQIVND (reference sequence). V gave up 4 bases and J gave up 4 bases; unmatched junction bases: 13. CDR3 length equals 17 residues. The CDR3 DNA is TGTGCCAGTAGTAGGGGACAGGGTGCCGAATCGTTCACTGAAGCTTTCTTT. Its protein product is CASSRGQGAESFTEAFF.

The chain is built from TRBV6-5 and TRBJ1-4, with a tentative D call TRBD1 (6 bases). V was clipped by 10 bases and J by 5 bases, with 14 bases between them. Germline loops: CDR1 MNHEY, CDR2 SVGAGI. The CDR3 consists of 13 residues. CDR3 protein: CATRGQKNEKLFF. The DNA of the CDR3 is TGTGCCACCAGGGGCCAGAAAAATGAAAAACTGTTTTTT.

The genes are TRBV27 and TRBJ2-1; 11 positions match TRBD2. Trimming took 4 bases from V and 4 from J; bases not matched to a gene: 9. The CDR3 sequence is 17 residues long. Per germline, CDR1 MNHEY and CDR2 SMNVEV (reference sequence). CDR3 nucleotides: TGTGCCAGCAGTTCCCTACTAGCGGGAGAAAAATACAATGAGCAGTTCTTC. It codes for CASSSLLAGEKYNEQFF.

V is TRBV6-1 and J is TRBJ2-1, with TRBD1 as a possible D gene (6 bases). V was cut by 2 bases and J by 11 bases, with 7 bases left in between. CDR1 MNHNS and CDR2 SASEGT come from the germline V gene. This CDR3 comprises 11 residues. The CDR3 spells CASSEWDKQFF. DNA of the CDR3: TGTGCCAGCAGTGAATGGGACAAGCAGTTCTTC.

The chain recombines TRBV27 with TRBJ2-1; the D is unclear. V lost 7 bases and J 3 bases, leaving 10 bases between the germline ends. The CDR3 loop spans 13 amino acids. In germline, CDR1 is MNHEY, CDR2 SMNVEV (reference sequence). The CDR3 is CASNSGNYNEQFF. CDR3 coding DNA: TGTGCCAGCAATTCAGGCAACTACAATGAGCAGTTCTTC.

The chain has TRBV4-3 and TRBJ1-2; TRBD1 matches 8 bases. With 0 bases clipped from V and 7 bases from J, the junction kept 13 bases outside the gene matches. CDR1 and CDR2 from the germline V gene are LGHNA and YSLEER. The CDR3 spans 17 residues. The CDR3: CASSQEFRQGIIAGYTF. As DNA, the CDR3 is TGCGCCAGCAGCCAAGAGTTCCGACAGGGGATCATCGCTGGCTACACCTTC.

The CDR3 loop is CASSFASQDTQYF. Here the CDR3 DNA reads TGTGCCAGCAGTTTCGCTAGCCAAGATACGCAGTATTTT. This rearrangement joins TRBV27 to TRBJ2-3, with D tentatively TRBD2 (5 bases). This CDR3 is 13 amino acids long. The germline CDR1 and CDR2 sequences are MNHEY and SMNVEV (reference sequence). V dropped 3 bases and J dropped 5 bases, with 9 bases sitting between them.

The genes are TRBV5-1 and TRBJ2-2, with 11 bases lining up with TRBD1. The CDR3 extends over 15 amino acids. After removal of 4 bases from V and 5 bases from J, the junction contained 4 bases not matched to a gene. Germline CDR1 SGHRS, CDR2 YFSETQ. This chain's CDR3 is CASSLGQGATGELFF. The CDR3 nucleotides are TGCGCCAGCAGCCTCGGACAGGGGGCGACCGGGGAGCTGTTTTTT. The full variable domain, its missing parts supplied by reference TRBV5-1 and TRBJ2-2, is KAGVTQTPRYLIKTRGQQVTLSCSPISGHRSVSWYQQTPGQGLQFLFEYFSETQRNKGNFPGRFSGRQFSNSRSEMNVSTLELGDSALYLCASSLGQGATGELFFGEGSRLTVL.

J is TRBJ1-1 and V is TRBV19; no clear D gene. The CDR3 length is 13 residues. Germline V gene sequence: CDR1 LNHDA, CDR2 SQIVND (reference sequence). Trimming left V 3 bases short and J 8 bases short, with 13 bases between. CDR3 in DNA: TGTGCCAGTAGTATTAGAAGTAAGCGGGAAGCTTTCTTT. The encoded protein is CASSIRSKREAFF.

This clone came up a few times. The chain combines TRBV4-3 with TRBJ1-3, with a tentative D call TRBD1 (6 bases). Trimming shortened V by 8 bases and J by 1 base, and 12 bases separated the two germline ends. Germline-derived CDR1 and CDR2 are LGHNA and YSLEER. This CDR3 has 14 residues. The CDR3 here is CASAPQGSGNTIYF. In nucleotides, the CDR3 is TGCGCCAGCGCACCACAGGGTTCTGGAAACACCATATATTTT.

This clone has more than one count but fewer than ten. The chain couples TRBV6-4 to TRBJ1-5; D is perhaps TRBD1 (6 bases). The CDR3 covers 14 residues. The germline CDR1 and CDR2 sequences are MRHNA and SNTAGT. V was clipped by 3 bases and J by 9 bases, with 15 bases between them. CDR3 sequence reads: CASSEKSEGGPQHF. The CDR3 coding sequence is TGTGCCAGCAGTGAAAAATCAGAAGGGGGGCCCCAGCATTTT.

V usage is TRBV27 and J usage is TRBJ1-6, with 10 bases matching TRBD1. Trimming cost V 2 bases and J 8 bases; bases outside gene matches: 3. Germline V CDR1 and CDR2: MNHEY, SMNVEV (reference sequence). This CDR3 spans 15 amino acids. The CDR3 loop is CASSLGGTGDSPLHF. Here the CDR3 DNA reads TGTGCCAGCAGTTTAGGGGGGACAGGGGATTCACCCCTCCACTTT.

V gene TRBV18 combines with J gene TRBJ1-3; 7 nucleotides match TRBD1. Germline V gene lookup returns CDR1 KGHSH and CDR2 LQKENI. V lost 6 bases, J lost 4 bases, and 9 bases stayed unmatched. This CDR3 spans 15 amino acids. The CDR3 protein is CASSVDRVNGNTIYF. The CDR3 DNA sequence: TGTGCCAGCTCGGTAGACAGGGTCAACGGAAACACCATATATTTT. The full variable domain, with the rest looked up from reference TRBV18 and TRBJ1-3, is NAGVMQNPRHLVRRRGQEARLRCSPMKGHSHVYWYRQLPEEGLKFMVYLQKENIIDESGMPKERFSAEFPKEGPSILRIQQVVRGDSAAYFCASSVDRVNGNTIYFGEGSWLTVV.

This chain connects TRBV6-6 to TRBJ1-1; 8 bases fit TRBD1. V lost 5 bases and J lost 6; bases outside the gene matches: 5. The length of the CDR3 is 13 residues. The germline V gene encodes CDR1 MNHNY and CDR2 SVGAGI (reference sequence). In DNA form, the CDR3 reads TGTGCCAGCAGTGTGGACAGGGTCCCTGAAGCTTTCTTT. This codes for CASSVDRVPEAFF.

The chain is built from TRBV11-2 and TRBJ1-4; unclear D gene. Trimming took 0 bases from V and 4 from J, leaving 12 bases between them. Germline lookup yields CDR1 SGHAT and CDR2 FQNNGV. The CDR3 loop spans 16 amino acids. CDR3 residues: CASSLDRYGYNEKLFF. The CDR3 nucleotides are TGTGCCAGCAGCTTAGATCGATACGGTTATAATGAAAAACTGTTTTTT.

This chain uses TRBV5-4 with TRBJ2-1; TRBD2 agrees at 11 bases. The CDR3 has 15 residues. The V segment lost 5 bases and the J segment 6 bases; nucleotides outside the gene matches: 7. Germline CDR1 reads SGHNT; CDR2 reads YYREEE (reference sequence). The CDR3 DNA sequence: TGTGCCAGCAGGTTCGGACTAGCGGGTGGCAATGAGCAGTTCTTC. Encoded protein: CASRFGLAGGNEQFF. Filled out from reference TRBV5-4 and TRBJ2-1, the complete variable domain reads ETGVTQSPTHLIKTRGQQVTLRCSSQSGHNTVSWYQQALGQGPQFIFQYYREEENGRGNFPPRFSGLQFPNYSSELNVNALELDDSALYLCASRFGLAGGNEQFFGPGTRLTVL.

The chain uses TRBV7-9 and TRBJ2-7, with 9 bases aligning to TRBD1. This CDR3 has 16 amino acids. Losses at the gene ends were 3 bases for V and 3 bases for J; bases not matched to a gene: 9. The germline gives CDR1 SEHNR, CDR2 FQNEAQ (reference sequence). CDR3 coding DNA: TGTGCCAGCAGCTTCCCCCGACAGGGGGACGTCTACGAGCAGTACTTC. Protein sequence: CASSFPRQGDVYEQYF.

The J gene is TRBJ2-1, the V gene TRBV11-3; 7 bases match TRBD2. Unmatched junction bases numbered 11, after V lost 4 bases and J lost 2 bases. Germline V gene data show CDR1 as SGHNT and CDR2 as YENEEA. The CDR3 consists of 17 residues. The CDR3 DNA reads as TGTGCCAGCAGCTCCCGAACCGGGACTAACCCCTACAATGAGCAGTTCTTC. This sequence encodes CASSSRTGTNPYNEQFF.